The 22 T cell receptor beta chains listed next were all sequenced from one sample in a study of technical replicates of blood from several donors. TCRdb's copy holds only in-frame clones and misses some; the assay was immunoSEQ multiplex PCR. This table has 70,000 to 95,000 clones, 94% appearing once. Input material: T cells isolated from PBMCs. The receptors were sampled from a human donor in good health.

The CDR3 loop is CASSGSESTDTQYF. The CDR3 coding sequence is TGTGCCAGCAGCGGGAGCGAGAGCACAGATACGCAGTATTTT. The J gene is TRBJ2-3, the V gene TRBV6-4, with a tentative D call TRBD2 (6 bases). The germline CDR1 and CDR2 sequences are MRHNA and SNTAGT. The CDR3 extends over 14 amino acids. V dropped 6 bases and J dropped 0 bases, with 10 bases sitting between them.

The CDR3 loop reads CASSLLGRGRGEKLFF. The DNA for the CDR3 is TGTGCCAGCAGCTTACTAGGAAGGGGGCGTGGGGAAAAACTGTTTTTT. The chain recombines TRBV7-8 with TRBJ1-4; 7 nucleotides line up with TRBD1. After removal of 2 bases from V and 8 bases from J, the junction contained 11 bases not matched to a gene. There are 16 residues in the CDR3. Per the germline V gene, CDR1 is SGHVS and CDR2 is FQNEAQ.

CDR3: CASSVGAGGSYEQYF. The CDR3 bases are TGTGCCAGCAGCGTAGGGGCAGGGGGCTCCTACGAGCAGTACTTC. The chain links TRBV9 to TRBJ2-7, with 7 bases lining up with TRBD1. The CDR3 sequence is 15 residues long. The V segment lost 0 bases and the J segment 0 bases; nucleotides outside the gene matches: 3. Germline assignment: CDR1 SGDLS and CDR2 YYNGEE. Full variable domain (rest looked up from reference TRBV9 and TRBJ2-7): DSGVTQTPKHLITATGQRVTLRCSPRSGDLSVYWYQQSLDQGLQFLIQYYNGEERAKGNILERFSAQQFPDLHSELNLSSLELGDSALYFCASSVGAGGSYEQYFGPGTRLTVT.

The V call is TRBV13, the J call TRBJ2-1, with 9 nucleotides matching TRBD2. J lost 10 bases, V lost 5 bases, and 15 bases had no gene match. This CDR3 is 16 amino acids long. In germline, CDR1 is PRHDT, CDR2 FYEKMQ (reference sequence). The CDR3 sequence is CASSTVAGDPVGEQFF. In DNA form, the CDR3 reads TGTGCCAGCAGCACCGTAGCGGGGGACCCGGTGGGGGAGCAGTTCTTC.

The genes are TRBV7-2 and TRBJ1-2, with D possibly being TRBD1 (6 bases). Per germline, CDR1 SGHTA and CDR2 FQGNSA. The CDR3 spans 15 residues. Trimming removed 5 bases from V and 6 bases from J, with 19 bases in between. CDR3 sequence reads: CASSVGASGENGYTF. As DNA, the CDR3 is TGTGCCAGCAGCGTAGGGGCGTCAGGGGAGAATGGCTACACCTTC.

V gene TRBV5-6 combines with J gene TRBJ2-3, with D possibly being TRBD2 (5 bases). The CDR3 extends over 13 amino acids. The V end lost 1 base, the J end lost 3 bases, and 6 bases lay between the germline ends. Germline CDR1 reads SGHDT; CDR2 reads YYEEEE. The CDR3, as DNA: TGTGCCAGCAGCTTGCGGGAAACAGATACGCAGTATTTT. Residues: CASSLRETDTQYF.

The J gene is TRBJ2-5, the V gene TRBV2, with 7 bases lining up with TRBD1. The CDR3 contains 14 residues. Germline trimming cut 3 bases from V and 6 bases from J; bases unmatched to any gene: 7. Looked up from germline, CDR1 is SNHLY and CDR2 is FYNNEI. The CDR3 reads CASSERTGQKTQYF. The CDR3 DNA reads as TGTGCCAGCAGTGAGCGGACAGGTCAAAAGACCCAGTACTTC.

The rearrangement links TRBV28 to TRBJ2-7; TRBD1 agrees at 9 bases. Germline lookup yields CDR1 MDHEN and CDR2 SYDVKM. The CDR3 contains 14 residues. The V and J ends lost 4 bases and 2 bases, in that order; junction bases with no gene match: 3. The chain's CDR3 is CASSSGTGTYEQYF. The DNA of the CDR3 is TGTGCCAGCAGTTCCGGGACAGGGACCTACGAGCAGTACTTC.

The V and J genes are TRBV7-9 and TRBJ2-7, with 7 bases that match TRBD1. The V and J ends lost 2 bases and 3 bases, in that order; junction bases with no gene match: 1. CDR3 length: 13 residues. Germline CDR1 SEHNR, CDR2 FQNEAQ (reference sequence). The CDR3 DNA is TGTGCCAGCAGCTTAACAGGGGTCTACGAGCAGTACTTC. Residues: CASSLTGVYEQYF.

As regards this clone: Other DNA sequences in this sample translate to the same CDR3. The chain recombines TRBV18 with TRBJ1-1, with D tentatively TRBD1 (5 bases). V lost 2 bases to trimming and J lost 5 bases, with 9 bases between them. This CDR3 is 13 amino acids long. Germline V gene data show CDR1 as KGHSH and CDR2 as LQKENI. The CDR3 nucleotides are TGTGCCAGCTCACCAGACAGAGGTACTGAAGCTTTCTTT. It yields the protein CASSPDRGTEAFF.

CDR3 amino acids: CASSQDRFTGELFF. CDR3 DNA sequence: TGCGCCAGCAGCCAAGACAGGTTCACCGGGGAGCTGTTTTTT. The chain links TRBV5-1 to TRBJ2-2; tentatively, D is TRBD1 (6 bases). Germline V lookup: CDR1 SGHRS, CDR2 YFSETQ. The CDR3 is 14 residues long. V lost 4 bases and J 4 bases, leaving 11 bases between the germline ends.

The rearrangement links TRBV28 to TRBJ1-4, with 8 bases fitting TRBD1. The length of the CDR3 is 14 residues. Germline V gives CDR1 MDHEN, CDR2 SYDVKM. V was pared by 2 bases and J by 7 bases, with 3 bases of the junction left unmatched. In DNA, the CDR3 is TGTGCCAGCAGTTTACAACAGGGGGGTGAAAAACTGTTTTTT. It specifies CASSLQQGGEKLFF.

A single count supports this clone. The chain couples TRBV21-1 to TRBJ2-5; the table gives TRBD2 as D, unverified against the DNA. TRBV21-1 constitutes a pseudogene. CDR3 length equals 14 residues. The CDR3 sequence: CASILSGSGETQYF. CDR3 in DNA: TGTGCCAGCATCCTTAGCGGGAGTGGGGAGACCCAGTACTTC.

The V call is TRBV4-1, the J call TRBJ1-1; D not certain. Germline CDR1 reads MGHRA; CDR2 reads YSYEKL. This CDR3 spans 15 amino acids. V dropped 0 bases and J dropped 3 bases, with 11 bases sitting between them. The DNA for the CDR3 is TGCGCCAGCAGCCAAGATATCAGGCGGGACACTGAAGCTTTCTTT. It specifies CASSQDIRRDTEAFF.

The chain couples TRBV7-9 to TRBJ2-7; TRBD2 matches 8 bases. This CDR3 comprises 17 residues. The germline gives CDR1 SEHNR, CDR2 FQNEAQ (reference sequence). After removal of 7 bases from V and 6 bases from J, the junction contained 20 bases not matched to a gene. This CDR3 reads CASTSPPGGGRASEQYF. CDR3 bases: TGTGCCAGCACCTCACCCCCCGGCGGGGGGCGCGCGAGCGAGCAGTACTTC.

The chain links TRBV10-3 to TRBJ2-2; 10 positions agree with TRBD2. CDR3 length: 14 residues. The V gene's germline CDR1 is ENHRY and CDR2 SYGVKD. V was clipped by 8 bases and J by 7 bases; unmatched bases: 7. The CDR3 nucleotides read TGTGCCATCGCACCCGGACTAGCGGACGGGGAGCTGTTTTTT. Residues: CAIAPGLADGELFF.

J is TRBJ1-6 and V is TRBV5-6, with a possible D match to TRBD1 (5 bases). The CDR3 extends over 15 amino acids. Trimming left V 4 bases short and J 10 bases short, with 18 bases between. Germline lookup yields CDR1 SGHDT and CDR2 YYEEEE. CDR3 amino acids: CASSTRREGRSPLHF. CDR3 DNA sequence: TGTGCCAGCAGCACCCGACGGGAGGGGCGATCACCCCTCCACTTT.

This chain links TRBV6-6 with TRBJ2-7; 9 bases fit TRBD1. Per germline, CDR1 MNHNY and CDR2 SVGAGI (reference sequence). This CDR3 contains 15 residues. The V and J ends lost 4 bases and 7 bases, in that order; junction bases with no gene match: 11. The CDR3 here is CASSFSGTGRGEQYF. The DNA for the CDR3 is TGTGCCAGCAGTTTTTCAGGGACAGGGCGTGGGGAGCAGTACTTC.

CDR3 nucleotides: TGTGCCAGCGGCCGACAGGATACAGATACGCAGTATTTT. The encoded protein is CASGRQDTDTQYF. The chain joins TRBV28 to TRBJ2-3; D is perhaps TRBD1 (6 bases). Trimming took 8 bases from V and 3 from J, leaving 12 bases between them. The CDR3 contains 13 residues. Germline V gene lookup returns CDR1 MDHEN and CDR2 SYDVKM.

CDR3 protein: CASIGMGMGSPLHF. CDR3 nucleotide sequence: TGTGCCAGCATCGGGATGGGGATGGGTTCACCCCTCCACTTT. V is TRBV6-5 and J is TRBJ1-6; no clear D. Trimming took 7 bases from V and 9 from J, leaving 16 bases between them. This CDR3 region has 14 residues. In germline, CDR1 is MNHEY, CDR2 SVGAGI.

The rearrangement uses TRBV5-1 and TRBJ2-1, with D perhaps TRBD2 (6 bases). The CDR3 runs 15 residues. From germline, CDR1 is SGHRS and CDR2 YFSETQ. Trimming took 4 bases from V and 7 from J, leaving 18 bases between them. The DNA of the CDR3 is TGCGCCAGCAGCCGGACTGCGGGGTCGGGGAATGAGCAGTTCTTC. Translation gives CASSRTAGSGNEQFF.

The chain links TRBV2 to TRBJ2-7; D is ambiguous. This CDR3 spans 11 amino acids. V dropped 4 bases and J dropped 6 bases, with 7 bases sitting between them. CDR1 is SNHLY, CDR2 FYNNEI, per germline. The CDR3 here is CASSARGEQYF. CDR3 coding DNA: TGTGCCAGCAGTGCGAGAGGCGAGCAGTACTTC.